This is a list of T cell receptor beta chains from one sample in a study of regulatory T cells in long-lasting Graves disease. TCRdb re-called the multiplex PCR reads with MiXCR, one entry per CDR3 protein. The data contain about 380,000 distinct CDR3 sequences, roughly a sixth of them singletons. The sample consisted of peripheral blood mononuclear cells (PBMCs), taken at new diagnosis, from a patient treated with antithyroid drugs. The receptors come from a female donor with Graves disease. The CDR3 runs from the conserved cysteine through the conserved F or W. Fields, in order: CDR3 length, clone size, D gene, J gene, V gene, CDR3 DNA, CDR3 protein. A D gene is named only where the DNA matches it firmly. Not every row has a clone size; where given, it reads once, few, many or a size class.

18,-,-,TRBJ2-1,TRBV6-2/TRBV6-3,TGTGCCAGCAGCCTGGGACCCCGTACGATTAGTGGCCCCAATGAGCAGTTCTTC,CASSLGPRTISGPNEQFF
15,few,TRBD2,TRBJ2-5,TRBV14,TGTGCCAGCAGCCAACTAGCGGCCTTGGGGGAGACCCAGTACTTC,CASSQLAALGETQYF
15,many,TRBD2,TRBJ2-7,TRBV7-2,TGTGCCAGCAGCCTCCAGGGCGGGAGATTGAAGGAGCAGTACTTC,CASSLQGGRLKEQYF
13,many,TRBD1,TRBJ1-2,TRBV2,TGTGCCAGCAGTGGACAGGGGCGGGAAGGCTACACCTTC,CASSGQGREGYTF
15,-,-,TRBJ2-5,TRBV28,TGTGCCAGCAGACGAAGGGAGGGGGGCCAAGAGACCCAGTACTTC,CASRRREGGQETQYF
15,many,-,TRBJ2-1,TRBV20-1,TGCAGTGCTAGAGGGGGCGCTGGGGCCTACAATGAGCAGTTCTTC,CSARGGAGAYNEQFF
14,few,-,TRBJ2-7,TRBV6-1,TGTGCCAGCACCGAATCCGCGGGGAGGTGGGAGCAGTACTTC,CASTESAGRWEQYF
14,many,-,TRBJ2-7,TRBV12-3/TRBV12-4,TGTGCCAGCAGTTTGGAGGGTCTCGACTACGAGCAGTACTTC,CASSLEGLDYEQYF
13,many,-,TRBJ1-1,TRBV18,TGTGCCAGCTCAGGAACAGGGATGGGGAAAGCTTTCTTT,CASSGTGMGKAFF
14,few,-,TRBJ1-5,TRBV6-1,TGTGCCAGCACAACGGGGAGTGGGGATCAGCCCCAGCATTTT,CASTTGSGDQPQHF
16,-,TRBD2,TRBJ2-7,TRBV12-3/TRBV12-4,TGTGCCAGCAGTTTACGGGGTGGGAGGGCCCCCTACGAGCAGTACTTC,CASSLRGGRAPYEQYF
14,many,-,TRBJ1-2,TRBV6-1,TGTGCCAGCACCAAGAGAGTAGAAGACTATGGCTACACCTTC,CASTKRVEDYGYTF
14,-,TRBD2,TRBJ2-3,TRBV12-3/TRBV12-4,TGTGCCAGCAGCAGCAGCGGGAGCCCAGATACGCAGTATTTT,CASSSSGSPDTQYF
12,many,-,TRBJ1-4,TRBV13,TGTGCCAGCAGCACCCGGGATTCGGAACTGTTTTTT,CASSTRDSELFF
12,many,-,TRBJ1-2,TRBV29-1,TGCAGCGTTGGGTCAGGGAATAGGGGCTACACCTTC,CSVGSGNRGYTF
13,-,-,TRBJ1-2,TRBV20-1,TGCAGTGCTAGGGACCGTCGCGAGTATGGCTACACCTTC,CSARDRREYGYTF
14,many,TRBD1,TRBJ2-2,TRBV4-3,TGCGCCAGCAGCCAGGGGACAGGGCTCGGGGAGCTGTTTTTT,CASSQGTGLGELFF
16,many,-,TRBJ2-7,TRBV4-1,TGCGCCAGCAGCCGAGGTAGGGGGGAACCGCCCTACGAGCAGTACTTC,CASSRGRGEPPYEQYF
15,many,TRBD2,TRBJ2-7,TRBV5-1,TGCGCCAGCAGCTTGTCTACAGCGGGAGGGGACGAGCAGTACTTC,CASSLSTAGGDEQYF
16,few,-,TRBJ1-6,TRBV18,TGTGCCAGCTCACCATGGGGGCAGGGTAGAGATTCACCCCTCCACTTT,CASSPWGQGRDSPLHF
13,many,TRBD1,TRBJ2-7,TRBV29-1,TGCAGCGGGCTGGGACAGGGGGCCTCCGAGCAGTACTTC,CSGLGQGASEQYF
16,-,TRBD2,TRBJ2-5,TRBV7-6,TGTGCCAGCAGCCAATCTAGCGGGGGCCCGGGGGAGACCCAGTACTTC,CASSQSSGGPGETQYF
13,few,-,TRBJ1-2,TRBV28,TGTGCCAGCACCCTGAACCCTAACTATGGCTACACCTTC,CASTLNPNYGYTF
15,-,TRBD1,TRBJ2-3,TRBV24-1,TGTGCCACCGGGCCGGGACAGGGAAGCACAGATACGCAGTATTTT,CATGPGQGSTDTQYF
13,-,-,TRBJ1-5,TRBV19,TGTGCCAGTGGAACTGGGGAGACACGGGCCCAGCATTTT,CASGTGETRAQHF
15,many,-,TRBJ1-1,TRBV11-2,TGTGCCAGCAGCTCCTTTTTTGGGACCAACACTGAAGCTTTCTTT,CASSSFFGTNTEAFF
15,-,TRBD1,TRBJ1-1,TRBV27,TGTGCCAGCAGTCCTCCTGGGACAGAGCGGGCTGAAGCTTTCTTT,CASSPPGTERAEAFF
14,few,-,TRBJ2-5,TRBV11-2,TGTGCCAGCAGCCCTAATCGAGTCCAAGAGACCCAGTACTTC,CASSPNRVQETQYF